What follows is one TCR beta chain and its context. The data were taken from a study of cytomegalovirus exposure and HLA in healthy donors. The PCR made use of 60 Vbeta and 13 Jbeta primers. Data came from immunoSEQ multiplex PCR; TCRdb stores just in-frame clones and leaves some out. The sample lists around 120,000 clones; over 60% were seen once. Germline trimming cut 4 bases from V and 7 bases from J; bases unmatched to any gene: 11. This CDR3 has 16 amino acids. Looked up from germline, CDR1 is SGHRS and CDR2 is YFSETQ. The clonotype was recovered from a man between 18 and 35 years old in good health and CMV-seronegative. The sample comprised PBMCs. The chain combines TRBV5-1 with TRBJ2-1, with 10 nucleotides matching TRBD2. DNA for the CDR3: TGCGCCAGCAGCCTAGCGGGAGTATTGGTTATAAATGAGCAGTTCTTC. As protein: CASSLAGVLVINEQFF.